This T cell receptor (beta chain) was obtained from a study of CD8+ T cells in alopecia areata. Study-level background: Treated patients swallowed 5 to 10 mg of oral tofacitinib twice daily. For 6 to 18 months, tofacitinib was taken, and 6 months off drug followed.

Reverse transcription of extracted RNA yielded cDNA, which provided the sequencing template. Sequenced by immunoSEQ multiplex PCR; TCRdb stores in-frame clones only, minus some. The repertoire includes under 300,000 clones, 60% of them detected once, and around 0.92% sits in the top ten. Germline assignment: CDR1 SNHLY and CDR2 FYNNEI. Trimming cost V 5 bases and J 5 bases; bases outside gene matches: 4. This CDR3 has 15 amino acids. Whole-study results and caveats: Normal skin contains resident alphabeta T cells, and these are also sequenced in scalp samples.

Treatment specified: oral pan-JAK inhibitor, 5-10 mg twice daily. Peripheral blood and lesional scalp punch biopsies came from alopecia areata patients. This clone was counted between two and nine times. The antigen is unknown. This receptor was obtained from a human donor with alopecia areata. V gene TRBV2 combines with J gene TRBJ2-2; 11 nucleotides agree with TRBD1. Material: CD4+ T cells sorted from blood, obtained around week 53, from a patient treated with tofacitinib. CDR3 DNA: TGTGCCAGCAGTCCGGACAGGGGGCTGACCGGGGAGCTGTTTTTT. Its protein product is CASSPDRGLTGELFF.